The 4 T cell receptor beta chains presented below share a single source sample, sequenced in a study of Ad26.COV2.S vaccination and SARS-CoV-2 variants listed by TCRdb under 2021. This sample's treatment or condition label indicates: roughly 18 received Ad26.COV2.S at low or high dose, single or two shots; 5 received placebo; per-sample allocation not given. For vaccine and placebo recipients, the sequenced repertoires came from samples collected on day 63 after the first injection. The library was made by the immunoSEQ multiplex PCR assay. TCRdb stores this immuneACCESS table with in-frame sequences only. Part of the clones is absent; in the studies checked, under half of the shortfall reflects unresolved V genes, and no reason is known for the rest. The sample data list approximately 420,000 clones, and more than 85% of these were observed just once. 3.5% of the sample is in the top ten clones.

The material was peripheral blood, obtained in a trial of Ad26.COV2.S vaccine versus placebo. These receptors originate from a person aged 18-65 years who received the Ad26.COV2.S COVID-19 vaccine or a placebo.

The gene calls are TRBV29-1 and TRBJ2-1, with 10 bases matching TRBD2. V lost 2 bases and J lost 5; bases outside the gene matches: 6. The CDR3 covers 15 residues. CDR1 and CDR2 (germline): SQVTM, ANQGSEA. The CDR3 here is CSVEPLAGDDNEQFF. CDR3 nucleotide sequence: TGCAGCGTTGAACCCCTAGCGGGGGATGACAATGAGCAGTTCTTC.

The CDR3 protein is CASSSQRLVGDTQYF. Written as DNA, the CDR3 is TGTGCCAGCAGCTCACAACGGCTTGTGGGAGATACGCAGTATTTT. The rearrangement links TRBV11-2 to TRBJ2-3; D remains unclear. Trimming left V 4 bases short and J 5 bases short, with 16 bases between. CDR1 is SGHAT and CDR2 is FQNNGV in the germline V gene. CDR3 size: 15 residues.

This chain joins TRBV3-1 (or the pseudogene TRBV3-2) and TRBJ1-1; D is undetermined. V was shortened by 0 bases and J by 1 base, with 9 bases between the two germline ends. Germline-derived CDR1 and CDR2 are LGHDT and YNNKEL (reference sequence). The CDR3 runs to 15 residues. The DNA of the CDR3 is TGTGCCAGCAGCCAAGATCTTGGGAGGAACACTGAAGCTTTCTTT. Amino acids: CASSQDLGRNTEAFF.

The rearrangement joins TRBV2 to TRBJ2-2, with TRBD2 matching 7 bases. The CDR3 has 16 amino acids. Germline lookup yields CDR1 SNHLY and CDR2 FYNNEI. With V trimmed by 4 bases and J by 6 bases, 11 bases remained unmatched. CDR3 sequence reads: CASSVGSGASPGELFF. Written as DNA, the CDR3 is TGTGCCAGCAGTGTGGGGAGCGGGGCCTCCCCCGGGGAGCTGTTTTTT.